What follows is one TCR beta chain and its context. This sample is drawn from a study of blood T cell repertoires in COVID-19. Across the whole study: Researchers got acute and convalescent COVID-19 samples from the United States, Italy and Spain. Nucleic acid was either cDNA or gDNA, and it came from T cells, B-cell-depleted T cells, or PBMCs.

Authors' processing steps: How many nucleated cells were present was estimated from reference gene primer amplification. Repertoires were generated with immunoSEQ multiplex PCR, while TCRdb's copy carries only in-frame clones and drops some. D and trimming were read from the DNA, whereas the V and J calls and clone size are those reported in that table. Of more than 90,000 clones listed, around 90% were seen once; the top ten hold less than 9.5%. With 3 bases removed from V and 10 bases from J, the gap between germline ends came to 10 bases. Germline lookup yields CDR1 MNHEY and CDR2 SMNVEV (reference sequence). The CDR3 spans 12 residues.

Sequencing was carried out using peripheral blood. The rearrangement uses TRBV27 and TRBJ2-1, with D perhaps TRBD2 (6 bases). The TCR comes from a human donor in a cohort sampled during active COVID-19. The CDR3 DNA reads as TGTGCCAGCAGTTTGAATCGGGGGGAGCAGTTCTTC. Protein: CASSLNRGEQFF.